The 32 T cell receptor beta chains below all came from one sample that was sequenced in a study of cytomegalovirus exposure and HLA in healthy donors. The table came from immunoSEQ multiplex PCR; TCRdb's copy has only in-frame clones and leaves some out. The data hold some 50,000 clones, with more than 85% observed a single time. The sample consisted of PBMCs. These receptors originate from a woman aged 18-29 years in good health and CMV-seronegative.

CDR3 nucleotide sequence: TGTGCCAGCAGCTGGACTAGCGGGGGGTCAGATACGCAGTATTTT. Amino acid sequence: CASSWTSGGSDTQYF. The chain carries TRBV5-4 and TRBJ2-3; 14 bases agree with TRBD2. With V trimmed by 3 bases and J by 4 bases, 1 base remained unmatched. The CDR3 consists of 15 residues. Germline CDR1 reads SGHNT; CDR2 reads YYREEE (reference sequence).

The chain couples TRBV7-9 to TRBJ2-5; 10 bases line up with TRBD2. Germline trimming cut 7 bases from V and 5 bases from J; bases unmatched to any gene: 13. Looked up from germline, CDR1 is SEHNR and CDR2 is FQNEAQ (reference sequence). This CDR3 contains 16 residues. As DNA, the CDR3 is TGTGCCAGCACCATCACTCTAGCGGGAGTACGGGAGACCCAGTACTTC. It encodes CASTITLAGVRETQYF.

J is TRBJ2-4 and V is TRBV20-1; maybe TRBD1 (6 bases). Trimming left V 4 bases short and J 11 bases short, with 12 bases between. CDR1 DFQATT and CDR2 SNEGSKA come from the germline V gene (reference sequence). This CDR3 comprises 11 residues. The CDR3 DNA reads as TGCAGTGCTAACCTACCAGGGGTTCAGTACTTC. Amino acids: CSANLPGVQYF.

The chain has TRBV11-3 and TRBJ2-2; 8 bases agree with TRBD2. The CDR3 totals 16 residues. J gave up 4 bases and V 1 base, and 5 bases lay outside the gene matches. Germline lookup yields CDR1 SGHNT and CDR2 YENEEA. CDR3 sequence reads: CASSLAAGVLTGELFF. The CDR3 DNA reads as TGTGCCAGCAGCTTAGCAGCGGGAGTGCTCACCGGGGAGCTGTTTTTT. Using reference TRBV11-3 and TRBJ2-2 for the parts outside the CDR3, the full variable domain is EAGVVQSPRYKIIEKKQPVAFWCNPISGHNTLYWYLQNLGQGPELLIRYENEEAVDDSQLPKDRFSAERLKGVDSTLKIQPAELGDSAVYLCASSLAAGVLTGELFFGEGSRLTVL.

The chain uses TRBV7-8 and TRBJ2-6, with a possible D match to TRBD1 (6 bases). In germline, CDR1 is SGHVS, CDR2 FQNEAQ. Trimming took 0 bases from V and 0 from J, leaving 15 bases between them. The length of the CDR3 is 19 residues. CDR3 DNA: TGTGCCAGCAGCTTAGCGTTCACAGGGTTATACTCTGGGGCCAACGTCCTGACTTTC. As protein: CASSLAFTGLYSGANVLTF.

V and J are TRBV9 and TRBJ2-5; 9 bases match TRBD2. The CDR3 runs 14 residues. Germline CDR1 reads SGDLS; CDR2 reads YYNGEE. V lost 3 bases to trimming and J lost 4 bases; unmatched junction nucleotides: 4. CDR3 sequence reads: CASSAAGGRETQYF. The CDR3 nucleotides read TGTGCCAGCAGCGCAGCGGGGGGTAGAGAGACCCAGTACTTC.

This sequence joins TRBV6-1 and TRBJ2-4, with a possible D match to TRBD2 (5 bases). CDR1 MNHNS and CDR2 SASEGT come from the germline V gene. This CDR3 comprises 11 residues. Trimming took off 8 bases at V and 7 bases at J, with 9 bases between the two ends. The CDR3 region has the DNA TGTGCCAGCCCGTCGGGGAACATTCAGTACTTC. Protein product: CASPSGNIQYF.

The chain recombines TRBV5-6 with TRBJ2-3; D is unresolved. This CDR3 spans 12 amino acids. Germline lookup yields CDR1 SGHDT and CDR2 YYEEEE. V was clipped by 0 bases and J by 4 bases, with 3 bases between them. The CDR3 here is CASSLAADTQYF. The CDR3 nucleotides read TGTGCCAGCAGCTTGGCCGCAGATACGCAGTATTTT.

The V gene is TRBV27, the J gene TRBJ1-1, with 9 bases that match TRBD1. J was trimmed by 4 bases and V by 4 bases; bases with no gene match: 7. Germline values: CDR1 MNHEY, CDR2 SMNVEV (reference sequence). This CDR3 spans 15 amino acids. CDR3 DNA: TGTGCCAGCAGTTGGATAGGACAGGGGAGCACTGAAGCTTTCTTT. This encodes CASSWIGQGSTEAFF.

The chain has TRBV6-1 and TRBJ2-7, with D possibly TRBD2 on 5 matching bases. V was shortened by 10 bases and J by 5 bases, with 12 bases between the two germline ends. Per germline, CDR1 MNHNS and CDR2 SASEGT. CDR3 length: 11 amino acids. This chain's CDR3 is CATERVDEQYF. For the CDR3, the DNA is TGTGCCACAGAGAGGGTGGACGAGCAGTACTTC.

This rearrangement joins TRBV6-1 to TRBJ2-3, with TRBD2 identical over 9 bases. Germline V gene sequence: CDR1 MNHNS, CDR2 SASEGT. CDR3 length: 16 residues. V trimming: 4 bases; J trimming: 2 bases; junction bases outside the gene matches: 7. CDR3 coding DNA: TGTGCCAGCAGTGCAACGAGCGGGGGGAACACAGATACGCAGTATTTT. It encodes CASSATSGGNTDTQYF.

This clone was observed a single time. V and J are TRBV19 and TRBJ2-7; 8 bases map to TRBD2. The CDR3 consists of 13 residues. Germline-derived CDR1 and CDR2 are LNHDA and SQIVND (reference sequence). V was pared by 6 bases and J by 3 bases, with 4 bases of the junction left unmatched. CDR3 residues: CASSDSGGYEQYF. The CDR3 DNA follows: TGTGCCAGTAGCGACAGCGGGGGCTACGAGCAGTACTTC.

V usage is TRBV27 and J usage is TRBJ2-7; 8 bases align to TRBD1. The germline CDR1 and CDR2 sequences are MNHEY and SMNVEV (reference sequence). V shed 1 base and J 3 bases; nucleotides not matched to a gene: 5. This CDR3 is built from 15 residues. CDR3 region: CASSLWPQGGYEQYF. Here the CDR3 DNA reads TGTGCCAGCAGTTTATGGCCACAGGGGGGCTACGAGCAGTACTTC.

V usage is TRBV4-3 and J usage is TRBJ1-5, with 7 bases aligning to TRBD1. The CDR3 extends over 15 amino acids. V dropped 0 bases and J dropped 7; count of bases not matched to a gene: 6. The germline gives CDR1 LGHNA, CDR2 YSLEER. CDR3 region: CASSQDREGGQPQHF. The CDR3 nucleotides are TGCGCCAGCAGCCAAGATCGGGAAGGGGGCCAGCCCCAGCATTTT.

In this sample, this clone turned up once. This CDR3 reads CASSPGGSGGSTQYF. The CDR3 region has the DNA TGTGCCAGCAGCCCAGGTGGGAGCGGGGGGAGTACGCAGTATTTT. The chain links TRBV7-3 to TRBJ2-3; 9 bases map to TRBD2. Unmatched junction bases numbered 11, after V lost 5 bases and J lost 8 bases. The CDR3 spans 15 residues. The germline V gene has CDR1 SGHTA and CDR2 FQGTGA.

This chain connects TRBV13 to TRBJ1-2; D may be TRBD1 (5 bases). The V end lost 3 bases, the J end lost 7 bases, and 18 bases lay between the germline ends. The V gene's germline CDR1 is PRHDT and CDR2 FYEKMQ (reference sequence). There are 15 residues in the CDR3. The CDR3 sequence is CASSFAAWGVSGYTF. Written as DNA, the CDR3 is TGTGCCAGCAGCTTCGCCGCATGGGGGGTGTCTGGCTACACCTTC.

This clone was picked up a small number of times. The chain links TRBV2 to TRBJ1-1; 9 nucleotides agree with TRBD1. Trimming cost V 1 base and J 1 base; bases outside gene matches: 4. This CDR3 comprises 16 residues. Germline assignment: CDR1 SNHLY and CDR2 FYNNEI. In DNA, the CDR3 is TGTGCCAGCAGTGAAGGGACAGGGGTAGGGAACACTGAAGCTTTCTTT. It specifies CASSEGTGVGNTEAFF. Full variable domain (missing parts from reference TRBV2 and TRBJ1-1): EPEVTQTPSHQVTQMGQEVILRCVPISNHLYFYWYRQILGQKVEFLVSFYNNEISEKSEIFDDQFSVERPDGSNFTLKIRSTKLEDSAMYFCASSEGTGVGNTEAFFGQGTRLTVV.

The V call is TRBV5-1, the J call TRBJ2-1, with 8 bases fitting TRBD2. V was pared by 4 bases and J by 8 bases, with 8 bases of the junction left unmatched. CDR3 length: 14 amino acids. Germline lookup yields CDR1 SGHRS and CDR2 YFSETQ. This chain's CDR3 is CASSPPPGGHEQFF. The CDR3 DNA reads TGCGCCAGCAGCCCGCCACCGGGGGGGCATGAGCAGTTCTTC.

The rearrangement joins TRBV9 to TRBJ1-2, with 9 bases matching TRBD1. This CDR3 is 18 amino acids long. With 0 bases clipped from V and 4 bases from J, the junction kept 13 bases outside the gene matches. Germline CDR1 and CDR2: SGDLS and YYNGEE. CDR3 residues: CASSVARQGGLNRYGYTF. Written as DNA, the CDR3 is TGTGCCAGCAGCGTAGCTCGACAGGGGGGCCTTAACCGCTATGGCTACACCTTC.

The J gene is TRBJ1-2, the V gene TRBV7-6; perhaps TRBD1 as D (6 bases). Looked up from germline, CDR1 is SGHVS and CDR2 is FNYEAQ. This CDR3 is built from 11 residues. The ends were cut back, 4 bases at V and 9 bases at J, with 9 bases in the middle. CDR3 nucleotides: TGTGCCAGCAGCTCAGGGGTGAGCTACACCTTC. It yields the protein CASSSGVSYTF. The whole variable domain, remainder taken from reference TRBV7-6 and TRBJ1-2, is GAGVSQSPRYKVTKRGQDVALRCDPISGHVSLYWYRQALGQGPEFLTYFNYEAQQDKSGLPNDRFSAERPEGSISTLTIQRTEQRDSAMYRCASSSGVSYTFGSGTRLTVV.

V usage is TRBV9 and J usage is TRBJ1-1; no definite D call. The CDR3 sequence is 9 residues long. Between the trimmed V and J ends, which lost 4 bases and 8 bases, there was a span of 3 bases. The germline V gene has CDR1 SGDLS and CDR2 YYNGEE. In DNA, the CDR3 is TGTGCCAGCAGCCCGGAAGCTTTCTTT. It is translated as CASSPEAFF.

The V call is TRBV5-1, the J call TRBJ2-2; D is unresolved. The CDR3 totals 14 residues. V was trimmed by 6 bases and J by 1 base, leaving 10 bases between them. Germline assignment: CDR1 SGHRS and CDR2 YFSETQ. The CDR3 reads CASKVAVNTGELFF. As DNA, the CDR3 is TGCGCCAGCAAGGTGGCGGTGAACACCGGGGAGCTGTTTTTT.

V usage is TRBV5-8 and J usage is TRBJ2-1; D is ambiguous. With 6 bases removed from V and 0 bases from J, the gap between germline ends came to 16 bases. CDR1 and CDR2 (germline): SGHTS, YDEGEE. This CDR3 has 16 amino acids. The CDR3 bases are TGTGCCAGCACACCGGGTGGCCACCCCTCCTACAATGAGCAGTTCTTC. The encoded protein is CASTPGGHPSYNEQFF.

V usage is TRBV7-6 and J usage is TRBJ2-1, with D possibly matching TRBD1 (6 bases). Per germline, CDR1 SGHVS and CDR2 FNYEAQ. This CDR3 comprises 11 residues. V dropped 3 bases and J dropped 10 bases, with 7 bases sitting between them. The CDR3 loop is CASSLGTEQFF. The CDR3 DNA is TGTGCCAGCAGCTTGGGGACAGAGCAGTTCTTC.

In DNA, the CDR3 is TGTGCCAGCAGTGAACTAGCGGGGGGTCCAGATACGCAGTATTTT. Translation: CASSELAGGPDTQYF. This rearrangement joins TRBV2 to TRBJ2-3; 11 nucleotides line up with TRBD2. Germline values: CDR1 SNHLY, CDR2 FYNNEI. The ends lost 2 bases at V and 4 bases at J; junction bases unmatched: 2. The CDR3 has 15 amino acids.

The CDR3 loop reads CASRSGPGQGAHTGELFF. CDR3 DNA: TGCGCCAGCAGGTCGGGACCGGGACAGGGGGCTCACACCGGGGAGCTGTTTTTT. This rearrangement joins TRBV5-1 to TRBJ2-2, with 12 bases matching TRBD1. J was trimmed by 3 bases and V by 5 bases; bases with no gene match: 11. Germline CDR1 and CDR2: SGHRS and YFSETQ. The CDR3 is 18 residues long. The variable domain in full, completed from reference TRBV5-1 and TRBJ2-2, reads KAGVTQTPRYLIKTRGQQVTLSCSPISGHRSVSWYQQTPGQGLQFLFEYFSETQRNKGNFPGRFSGRQFSNSRSEMNVSTLELGDSALYLCASRSGPGQGAHTGELFFGEGSRLTVL.

The CDR3 sequence: CATGTSGYNEQFF. CDR3 nucleotides: TGTGCCACCGGGACTAGCGGCTACAATGAGCAGTTCTTC. The rearrangement links TRBV28 to TRBJ2-1, with 11 bases matching TRBD2. The CDR3 has 13 residues. The V gene's germline CDR1 is MDHEN and CDR2 SYDVKM. Trimming removed 10 bases from V and 3 bases from J; junction bases left unmatched: 2.

This clone was recorded only once. This chain links TRBV2 with TRBJ1-1; weak D call: TRBD1 (6 bases). The CDR3 is 14 residues long. Between the trimmed V and J ends, which lost 6 bases and 0 bases, there was a span of 11 bases. Looked up from germline, CDR1 is SNHLY and CDR2 is FYNNEI. CDR3 protein: CASSSGHLNTEAFF. CDR3 sequence (DNA): TGTGCCAGCAGCTCGGGACACCTGAACACTGAAGCTTTCTTT.

The chain joins TRBV12-5 to TRBJ2-5; tentatively, D is TRBD2 (6 bases). CDR3 length: 16 amino acids. V was clipped by 5 bases and J by 5 bases, with 21 bases between them. Per germline, CDR1 LGHNT and CDR2 FRNRAP. In DNA form, the CDR3 reads TGTGCTAGTGGTCCGTGGCGGGACGCCTCTAGGGAGACCCAGTACTTC. This gives the protein CASGPWRDASRETQYF.

The J gene is TRBJ2-3, the V gene TRBV6-1, with 8 bases aligning to TRBD2. Trimming took 11 bases from V and 4 from J; bases not matched to a gene: 5. From germline, CDR1 is MNHNS and CDR2 SASEGT. The CDR3 has 12 residues. The CDR3 DNA reads TGTGCCGGGAGTAGCGGGGCAGATACGCAGTATTTT. Translating it yields CAGSSGADTQYF.

The V call is TRBV5-1, the J call TRBJ2-6, with 8 nucleotides matching TRBD1. Germline assignment: CDR1 SGHRS and CDR2 YFSETQ. This CDR3 comprises 18 residues. J gave up 0 bases and V 4 bases, and 9 bases lay outside the gene matches. The chain's CDR3 is CASSQGQGPRSGANVLTF. In nucleotides, the CDR3 is TGCGCCAGCAGCCAAGGACAGGGACCACGCTCTGGGGCCAACGTCCTGACTTTC.

The chain combines TRBV5-1 with TRBJ2-1; D is ambiguous. V gave up 3 bases and J gave up 1 base, with 11 bases separating them. Germline lookup yields CDR1 SGHRS and CDR2 YFSETQ. CDR3 length equals 15 residues. The CDR3 DNA sequence: TGCGCCAGCAGCTGGATCCCGCGGTCCTACAATGAGCAGTTCTTC. As protein: CASSWIPRSYNEQFF.